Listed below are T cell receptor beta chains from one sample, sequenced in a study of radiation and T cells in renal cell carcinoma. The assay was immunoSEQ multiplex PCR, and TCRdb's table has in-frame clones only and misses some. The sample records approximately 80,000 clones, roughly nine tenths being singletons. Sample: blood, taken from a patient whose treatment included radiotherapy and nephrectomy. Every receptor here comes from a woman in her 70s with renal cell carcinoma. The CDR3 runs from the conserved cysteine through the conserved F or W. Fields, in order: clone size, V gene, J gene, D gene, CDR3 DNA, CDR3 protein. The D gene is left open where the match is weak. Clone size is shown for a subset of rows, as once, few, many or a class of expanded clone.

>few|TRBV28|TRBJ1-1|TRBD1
TGTGCCAGCAGGGGACAGGGATACACTGAAGCTTTCTTT
CASRGQGYTEAFF
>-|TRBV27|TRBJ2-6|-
TGTGCCAGCATGCGTGGGGGGGCCAACGTCCTGACTTTC
CASMRGGANVLTF
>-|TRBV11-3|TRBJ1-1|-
TGTGCCAGCAGCGAGAGGATAGGGGGACGGTGGAACACTGAAGCTTTCTTT
CASSERIGGRWNTEAFF
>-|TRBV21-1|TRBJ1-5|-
TGTGCCAGCAGTCCCCGGGCAGTTAGCAATCAGCCCCAGCATTTT
CASSPRAVSNQPQHF
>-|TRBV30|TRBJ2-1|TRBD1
TGTGCCTGGAGTACAGGGGGTAGCTCCTACAATGAGCAGTTCTTC
CAWSTGGSSYNEQFF
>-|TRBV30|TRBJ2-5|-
TGTGCCTGGAGTGTAGGAGGGCAAGAGACCCAGTACTTC
CAWSVGGQETQYF
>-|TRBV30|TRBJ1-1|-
TGTGCCTGGGGCGGGGAGAACACTGAAGCTTTCTTT
CAWGGENTEAFF
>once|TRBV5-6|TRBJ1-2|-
TGTGCCAGCAGCCCCCGGACAGAGTATGGCTACACCTTC
CASSPRTEYGYTF
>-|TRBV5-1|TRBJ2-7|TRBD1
TGCGCCAGCAGCTTGCCCTTGGGACAGGGCTGGAACGAGCAGTACTTC
CASSLPLGQGWNEQYF
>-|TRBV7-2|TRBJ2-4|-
TGTGCCAGCAGCTTAGATCCACTAATAATCAAAAACATTCAGTACTTC
CASSLDPLIIKNIQYF
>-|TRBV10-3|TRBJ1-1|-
TGTGCCATCAGGTTGGAAAGTAGTAGTTCCCTTTCCACTGAAGCTTTCTTT
CAIRLESSSSLSTEAFF
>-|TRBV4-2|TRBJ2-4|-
TGTGCCAGCAGCCAAGATTTAGGAGGGCCCGGAGCCAAAAACATTCAGTACTTC
CASSQDLGGPGAKNIQYF
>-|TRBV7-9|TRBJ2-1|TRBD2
TGTGCCAGCAGCTTCCGCCTAGCGGGGGGGCAGATAAGCTACAATGAGCAGTTCTTC
CASSFRLAGGQISYNEQFF
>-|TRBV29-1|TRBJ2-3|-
TGCAGCGTTGGAATCACAGATACGCAGTATTTT
CSVGITDTQYF
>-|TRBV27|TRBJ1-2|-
TGTGCCAGCGGGGGCGGCTATGGCTACACCTTC
CASGGGYGYTF
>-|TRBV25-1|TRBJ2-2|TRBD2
TGTGCCAGCAGTGAATATAGCGGGGGGAACACCGGGGAGCTGTTTTTT
CASSEYSGGNTGELFF
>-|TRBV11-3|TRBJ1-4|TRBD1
TGTGCCAGCAGCTGGGGACAGGGTGGTGAAAAACTGTTTTTT
CASSWGQGGEKLFF
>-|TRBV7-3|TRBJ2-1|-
TGTGCCAGCAGCTTAAGAGCGGGCTCCTACAATGAGCAGTTCTTC
CASSLRAGSYNEQFF
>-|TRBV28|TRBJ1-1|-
TGTGCCAGCAGTTTATTGAGGGGCCGTACTGAAGCTTTCTTT
CASSLLRGRTEAFF
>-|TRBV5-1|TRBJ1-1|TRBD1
TGCGCCAGCAGCATATGGGACAGGGTCGGCGCTGAAGCTTTCTTT
CASSIWDRVGAEAFF
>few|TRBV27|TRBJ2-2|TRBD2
TGTGCCAGCAGAGGACTAGCCAACACCGGGGAGCTGTTTTTT
CASRGLANTGELFF
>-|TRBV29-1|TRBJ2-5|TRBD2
TGCAGCGGGGAGGGACTAGCGGGGGGTTCGGAGACCCAGTACTTC
CSGEGLAGGSETQYF
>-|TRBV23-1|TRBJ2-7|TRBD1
TGCGCCAGCAGTCTCCCAGAGACAGGGGGCCACTACGAGCAGTACTTC
CASSLPETGGHYEQYF
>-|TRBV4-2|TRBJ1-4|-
TGTGCCAGCAGCCAAGATCCGGGGTTCCCTCATAATGAAAAACTGTTTTTT
CASSQDPGFPHNEKLFF
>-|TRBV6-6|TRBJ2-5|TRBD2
TGTGCCAGCAGTTACGCCGGGAGGCAAGAGACCCAGTACTTC
CASSYAGRQETQYF
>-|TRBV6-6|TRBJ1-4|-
TGTGCCAGCAGTTACAGCCGGGTTAATAATGAAAAACTGTTTTTT
CASSYSRVNNEKLFF
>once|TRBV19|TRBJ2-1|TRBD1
TGTGCCAGTAGTATTAGCGCCGCAGGGGGTTTGAGTGAGCAGTTCTTC
CASSISAAGGLSEQFF
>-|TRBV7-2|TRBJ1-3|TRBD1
TGTGCCAGCAGCCGGGACAGGGGGCGCATCGACTCTGGAAACACCATATATTTT
CASSRDRGRIDSGNTIYF
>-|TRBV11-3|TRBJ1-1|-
TGTGCCAGCATGGATAGGACGGGCATGAACACTGAAGCTTTCTTT
CASMDRTGMNTEAFF
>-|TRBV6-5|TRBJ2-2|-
TGTGCCAGCATTCAAAGGGGGGGGACCGGGGAGCTGTTTTTT
CASIQRGGTGELFF
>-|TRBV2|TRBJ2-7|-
TGTGCCAGCAGTAATTACAGGAGCTCCTACGAGCAGTACTTC
CASSNYRSSYEQYF
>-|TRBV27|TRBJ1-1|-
TGTGCCAGCAGTTTAAAGGCAACCAGGAACACTGAAGCTTTCTTT
CASSLKATRNTEAFF
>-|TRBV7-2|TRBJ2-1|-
TGTGCCAGCAGCTTATATTCGTTAGCGGAGAAGCAGTTCTTC
CASSLYSLAEKQFF
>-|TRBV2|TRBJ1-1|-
TGTGCCAGCAGACCCACATGGATGGCTGAAGCTTTCTTT
CASRPTWMAEAFF
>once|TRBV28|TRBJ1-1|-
TGTGCCAGCAGTTTATGGGGAGAAACCAACACTGAAGCTTTCTTT
CASSLWGETNTEAFF
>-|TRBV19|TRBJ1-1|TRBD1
TGTGCCAGTAGTTTTGGACAGGGAAACACTGAAGCTTTCTTT
CASSFGQGNTEAFF
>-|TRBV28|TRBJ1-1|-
TGTGCCAGCAGTCCCCCCCACGGGTACACTGAAGCTTTCTTT
CASSPPHGYTEAFF
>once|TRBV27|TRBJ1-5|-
TGTGCCAGCGGTTCCCCAGATTATAGCAATCAGCCCCAGCATTTT
CASGSPDYSNQPQHF
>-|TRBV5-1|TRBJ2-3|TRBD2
TGCGCCAGCAGCCCGAGACTAGCGGGGGGGAGCACAGATACGCAGTATTTT
CASSPRLAGGSTDTQYF
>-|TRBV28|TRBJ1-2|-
TGTGCCAGCAGTTTATTATCCTATGGCTACACCTTC
CASSLLSYGYTF
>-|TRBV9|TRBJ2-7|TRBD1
TGTGCCGGCAGCCCGGACAGGCCAGCCTACGAGCAGTACTTC
CAGSPDRPAYEQYF
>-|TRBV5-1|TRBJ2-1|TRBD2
TGCGCCAGCAGCTCCCCTGGGAGCGGGGGGGCTTCCTACAATGAGCAGTTCTTC
CASSSPGSGGASYNEQFF
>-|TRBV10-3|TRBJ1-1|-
TGTGCCATCGGTCAGACGGGATCGAACACTGAAGCTTTCTTT
CAIGQTGSNTEAFF
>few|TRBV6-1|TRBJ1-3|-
TGTGCCAGCAGTGAAGGAGACTCTGGAAACACCATATATTTT
CASSEGDSGNTIYF
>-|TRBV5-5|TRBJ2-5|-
TGTGCCAGCAGCTTAATAGGGAAAGAGACCCAGTACTTC
CASSLIGKETQYF
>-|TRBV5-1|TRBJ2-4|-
TGCGCCAGCAGCTTGGATATAGCCAAAAACATTCAGTACTTC
CASSLDIAKNIQYF
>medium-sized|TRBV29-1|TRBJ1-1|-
TGCAGCGTTGACGAAGCTTTCTTT
CSVDEAFF
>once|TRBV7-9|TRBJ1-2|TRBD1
TGTGCCAGCAGACCGGGACAGGGGAATGGCTACACCTTC
CASRPGQGNGYTF
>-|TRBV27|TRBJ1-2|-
TGTGCCAGCGGGGGGCACTTTACTTCTAACTATGGCTACACCTTC
CASGGHFTSNYGYTF
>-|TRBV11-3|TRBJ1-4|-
TGTGCCAGCAGCACCTACAGTGCAACTAATGAAAAACTGTTTTTT
CASSTYSATNEKLFF
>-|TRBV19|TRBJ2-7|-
TGTGCCAGTAGTATAGGCCTTTCCTACGAGCAGTACTTC
CASSIGLSYEQYF
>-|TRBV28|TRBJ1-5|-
TGTGCCAGCAGTTTGTTGGGGAGCAATCAGCCCCAGCATTTT
CASSLLGSNQPQHF
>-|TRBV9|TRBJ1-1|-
TGTGCCAGCAGCGTAGCGTGGGGTACGCTGGGTGAAGCTTTCTTT
CASSVAWGTLGEAFF
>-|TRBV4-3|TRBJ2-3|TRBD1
TGCGCCAGCAGCCAAGTATGGGGACAGCTCACAGATACGCAGTATTTT
CASSQVWGQLTDTQYF
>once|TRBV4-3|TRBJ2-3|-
TGCGCCAGCAGCCAAGCCCAAAGCACAGATACGCAGTATTTT
CASSQAQSTDTQYF
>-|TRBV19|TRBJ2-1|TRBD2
TGTGCCAGTAGTTCGTGGACTAAGCGGGGGGGCCACAATGAGCAGTTCTTC
CASSSWTKRGGHNEQFF
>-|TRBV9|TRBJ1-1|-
TGTGCCAGCAGCGTAGATCGATTGGGCGCCGAAGCTTTCTTT
CASSVDRLGAEAFF